This TCR beta chain is from a study of T cells in localized non-small cell lung cancer. Study-level points and caveats: Clonality peaked in uninvolved adjacent lung rather than tumor. One tumor region alone was sequenced, and heterogeneity therefore remains possible.

V was trimmed by 2 bases and J by 2 bases, leaving 10 bases between them. The germline CDR1 and CDR2 sequences are MNHNY and SVGAGI (reference sequence). The CDR3 consists of 14 residues. For this clone: Antigen unknown.

Libraries were prepared by immunoSEQ multiplex PCR; TCRdb keeps only in-frame clonotypes and omits some of them. The data contain approximately 23,000 clones, 85% to 90% of them seen just once; the ten biggest clones take up approximately 6.1%. This chain joins TRBV6-6 and TRBJ2-7; D is tentatively TRBD1 or TRBD2 (5 bases each). The clonotype originates from a man aged 40-75 years with stage II lung adenocarcinoma. Sequencing was performed on PBMCs, taken before any cancer treatment. CDR3 sequence reads: CASSYRDGTYEQYF. The CDR3 bases are TGTGCCAGCAGTTACCGGGACGGCACCTACGAGCAGTACTTC.